This T cell receptor (beta chain) was retrieved from a study of tumor-infiltrating lymphocytes in localized non-small cell lung cancer (dated by TCRdb to about 2021). For the study in its entirety: Several histologies were represented in the cohort, which also included both smokers and never-smokers as well as patients whose samples were collected after neoadjuvant chemotherapy. Each patient contributed resected tumor tissue and uninvolved lung tissue from the same patient, described as non-adjacent to the tumor. TCR sequencing was one of several integrated assays, alongside flow cytometry, multiplex immunofluorescence, RNA-seq, exome sequencing and proteomics, applied to the same patients. The overall ICON cohort comprised over a hundred surgical patients with localized non-small cell lung cancer whose tumors were resected. A total of 55 patients were part of the paired comparison of immunoSEQ T-cell fraction between tumor and uninvolved lung.

Patient enrollment in ICON started in the first half of 2016, and the final patient was enrolled in late 2018. Fresh tumor and matched uninvolved tissue for in-depth immune analyses, including TCR sequencing, were collected from a subcohort of approximately 82 patients. DNA for TCR sequencing was isolated from bulk tissue, and no cell sorting was done. The immunoSEQ assay used for TCR sequencing gave the T-cell fraction in both tumor and uninvolved lung tissue. As for the original processing: To analyze survival, patients were divided into a high T-cell fraction group (upper tertile) and a low T-cell fraction group (lower two tertiles), and the two groups were compared using a log-rank test. A signed-rank test was used to test paired tumor versus uninvolved lung differences in T-cell fraction. TCRdb's version of the immuneACCESS table is confined to in-frame rearrangements and falls short of the full clone set. An unresolved V gene accounts for under half of the shortfall where checked; the remainder is of unknown origin. V, J and clone size derive from that table, while D and trimming were established from the DNA sequence. Within this sample are 15,000 or so clones, with roughly 76% of them counted one time only. The top ten clones comprise under 3% of the sample.

Based on the germline V gene, the CDR1 and CDR2 sequences are SGHDT and YYEEEE. The CDR3 runs 15 residues from the cysteine to the phenylalanine. Only CDR3 DNA remains: 45 bases, in frame from the first base. Trimming takes 4 bases off V and 5 bases off J; junction bases not matched to a gene: 6. Overall study outcomes, separate from this receptor: The TCR-derived T-cell fraction showed no difference between the flow cytometry-defined immunotypes IM1 (good prognosis) and IM2 (poor prognosis). Consistent with immunofluorescence CD3 counts, TCRbeta sequencing supported greater T cell infiltration in tumors than in uninvolved lung tissue. Recurrence-free survival showed no association with tumor T-cell fraction measured by TCR sequencing (p = 0.61). Since assay coverage differed from patient to patient depending on how much tissue was available, TCR sequencing was done for only a subset of the cohort. Different pieces of the same tissue were used for different assays, so technical variation could not be separated from intratumor heterogeneity.

To note about this clone: What this receptor recognizes is not known. There are no base qualities to consult, and no much larger clone falls within one base.

Recombination connected TRBV5-6 to TRBJ2-3; TRBD1 lines up with 11 middle nucleotides. The TCR originated in a human donor with non-small cell lung cancer. Sequenced: lung tumor tissue. The CDR3 protein is CASSTGTGGRDTQYF. The DNA sequence follows: TGTGCCAGCAGCACCGGGACAGGGGGGAGAGATACGCAGTATTTT.